These 26 T cell receptor beta chains share one sample of origin, sequenced in a study of Ad26.COV2.S vaccination and SARS-CoV-2 variants. TCRdb keeps only in-frame clones here, not all; method: immunoSEQ multiplex PCR. This table has 120,000 to 150,000 clones, about nine tenths appearing once. The input for sequencing was peripheral blood, taken after recovery from COVID-19. The receptors were sampled from a human donor who had recovered from COVID-19.

The chain recombines TRBV9 with TRBJ2-5; TRBD1 matches at 7 bases. Losses at the gene ends were 0 bases for V and 1 base for J; bases not matched to a gene: 0. CDR1 SGDLS and CDR2 YYNGEE come from the germline V gene. The CDR3 covers 14 residues. Here the CDR3 reads CASSVGQGQETQYF. CDR3 sequence (DNA): TGTGCCAGCAGCGTAGGACAGGGCCAAGAGACCCAGTACTTC.

At least ten counts were recorded for this clone. CDR3: CASSFAKGQAPPYEQYF. The CDR3, as DNA: TGTGCCAGCAGCTTCGCGAAGGGACAGGCCCCTCCCTACGAGCAGTACTTC. The chain employs TRBV5-6 and TRBJ2-7; 8 bases line up with TRBD1. Germline V gene lookup returns CDR1 SGHDT and CDR2 YYEEEE. CDR3 length: 17 residues. J was trimmed by 2 bases and V by 2 bases; bases with no gene match: 12.

The rearrangement links TRBV7-9 to TRBJ2-1, with D unclear. CDR1 and CDR2 from the germline V gene are SEHNR and FQNEAQ (reference sequence). The V end lost 3 bases, the J end lost 5 bases, and 5 bases lay between the germline ends. This CDR3 spans 12 amino acids. CDR3 DNA sequence: TGTGCCAGCAGCTTCCTCAACAATGAGCAGTTCTTC. The encoded protein is CASSFLNNEQFF.

V gene TRBV28 combines with J gene TRBJ2-2, with D possibly being TRBD2 (5 bases). Deletions cut 3 bases from V and 6 bases from J, with 17 bases between. This CDR3 is built from 16 residues. CDR1 and CDR2 (germline): MDHEN, SYDVKM. CDR3 coding DNA: TGTGCCAGCAGTTTCCCCCCTCGAGGGAAGGCCGGGGAGCTGTTTTTT. This gives the protein CASSFPPRGKAGELFF.

The J gene is TRBJ2-1, the V gene TRBV18; tentative D call: TRBD2 (6 bases). From germline, CDR1 is KGHSH and CDR2 LQKENI. This CDR3 region has 12 residues. V was pared by 4 bases and J by 9 bases, with 10 bases between. Here the CDR3 reads CASSLGGAEQFF. The CDR3 bases are TGTGCCAGCTCACTGGGGGGAGCTGAGCAGTTCTTC.

The J gene is TRBJ2-5, the V gene TRBV29-1, with 7 bases lining up with TRBD2. Unmatched junction bases numbered 12, after V lost 3 bases and J lost 5 bases. CDR3 length: 15 amino acids. Per the germline V gene, CDR1 is SQVTM and CDR2 is ANQGSEA. Here the CDR3 reads CSVEGTQRGSETQYF. Here the CDR3 DNA reads TGCAGCGTTGAGGGGACCCAGCGGGGTTCGGAGACCCAGTACTTC.

J is TRBJ1-2 and V is TRBV28; D is unclear. Germline loops: CDR1 MDHEN, CDR2 SYDVKM. Trimming took off 10 bases at V and 8 bases at J, with 14 bases between the two ends. The CDR3 covers 11 residues. CDR3 nucleotide sequence: TGTGCCACCAGCAGTTCTTTCGGCTACACCTTC. Amino acids: CATSSSFGYTF.

The V call is TRBV9, the J call TRBJ1-4; D gene unclear. The germline V gene encodes CDR1 SGDLS and CDR2 YYNGEE. The CDR3 is 14 amino acids. V was trimmed by 4 bases and J by 5 bases, leaving 12 bases between them. The CDR3 coding sequence is TGTGCCAGCAGCCACGGACGGATGAATGAAAAACTGTTTTTT. Its translation is CASSHGRMNEKLFF.

The chain employs TRBV5-8 and TRBJ1-1; 8 bases fit TRBD1. This CDR3 spans 15 amino acids. V shed 4 bases and J 3 bases; nucleotides not matched to a gene: 8. Per germline, CDR1 SGHTS and CDR2 YDEGEE. The CDR3 spells CASSRRTGWDTEAFF. In DNA, the CDR3 is TGTGCCAGCAGCCGCAGGACAGGGTGGGACACTGAAGCTTTCTTT.

V usage is TRBV11-3 and J usage is TRBJ2-7; 10 positions agree with TRBD1. The CDR3 runs to 17 residues. V shed 2 bases, J shed 6 bases, and the junction held 13 bases outside the gene matches. The germline V gene has CDR1 SGHNT and CDR2 YENEEA. In DNA, the CDR3 is TGTGCCAGCAGCTTACGGCGCGGGGACAGGGGAATTGCCGAGCAGTACTTC. Its translation is CASSLRRGDRGIAEQYF.

The chain combines TRBV28 with TRBJ1-5, with D uncertain. The CDR3 has 15 residues. CDR1 and CDR2 from the germline V gene are MDHEN and SYDVKM. Trimming removed 3 bases at V and 5 bases at J, with 14 bases between. Here the CDR3 reads CASSFPGWVDQPQHF. The CDR3 region has the DNA TGTGCCAGCAGTTTTCCGGGATGGGTCGATCAGCCCCAGCATTTT.

This chain joins TRBV6-5 and TRBJ2-7; 8 nucleotides line up with TRBD2. Germline loops: CDR1 MNHEY, CDR2 SVGAGI. The V segment lost 11 bases and the J segment 1 base; nucleotides outside the gene matches: 7. The CDR3 extends over 13 amino acids. The CDR3 region has the DNA TGTGCCGGCGGGGTAGCGGGGTCCTACGAGCAGTACTTC. Protein product: CAGGVAGSYEQYF.

The chain links TRBV7-9 to TRBJ2-1; D unclear. Germline V CDR1 and CDR2: SEHNR, FQNEAQ (reference sequence). The CDR3 spans 15 residues. V was shortened by 4 bases and J by 0 bases, with 10 bases between the two germline ends. The CDR3 DNA sequence: TGTGCCAGCAGCTCACGGAATTCCTCCTACAATGAGCAGTTCTTC. Its protein is CASSSRNSSYNEQFF. The full variable domain, rest sourced from reference TRBV7-9 and TRBJ2-1, is DTGVSQNPRHKITKRGQNVTFRCDPISEHNRLYWYRQTLGQGPEFLTYFQNEAQLEKSRLLSDRFSAERPKGSFSTLEIQRTEQGDSAMYLCASSSRNSSYNEQFFGPGTRLTVL.

The V and J genes are TRBV6-2 or TRBV6-3 and TRBJ2-3; the D gene is possibly TRBD1 (6 bases). This CDR3 is built from 18 residues. Germline V CDR1 and CDR2: MNHEY, SVGEGT. V was shortened by 5 bases and J by 2 bases, with 23 bases between the two germline ends. The CDR3 loop is CASSKMTSGVLFTDTQYF. CDR3 sequence (DNA): TGTGCCAGCAGTAAGATGACCTCAGGGGTTCTTTTCACAGATACGCAGTATTTT.

V and J are TRBV4-2 and TRBJ1-3, with D possibly TRBD1 on 6 matching bases. Trimming left V 0 bases short and J 4 bases short, with 16 bases between. The CDR3 loop spans 17 amino acids. Germline CDR1 reads LGHNA; CDR2 reads YNFKEQ. CDR3 DNA: TGTGCCAGCAGCCAAGAGGTATTGACAGGCAGCGGAAACACCATATATTTT. Protein product: CASSQEVLTGSGNTIYF.

This chain uses TRBV3-1 (or the pseudogene TRBV3-2) with TRBJ1-6; D uncertain. The CDR3 runs to 18 residues. Looked up from germline, CDR1 is LGHDT and CDR2 is YNNKEL (reference sequence). V gave up 0 bases and J gave up 10 bases, with 22 bases separating them. CDR3 residues: CASSQEYLCREAESPLHF. Here the CDR3 DNA reads TGTGCCAGCAGCCAAGAATATTTATGTCGGGAAGCGGAATCACCCCTCCACTTT.

The gene calls are TRBV6-1 and TRBJ1-2; D possibly corresponds to TRBD1 (5 bases). The CDR3 runs 13 residues. Germline assignment: CDR1 MNHNS and CDR2 SASEGT. V was clipped by 0 bases and J by 8 bases, with 10 bases between them. CDR3 DNA: TGTGCCAGCAGTGAAGCCGGGGGGATCGGCTACACCTTC. Translation: CASSEAGGIGYTF.

The chain joins TRBV9 to TRBJ1-1; maybe TRBD1 (6 bases). Germline loops: CDR1 SGDLS, CDR2 YYNGEE. V lost 0 bases and J 0 bases, leaving 12 bases between the germline ends. This CDR3 is built from 16 residues. CDR3 sequence (DNA): TGTGCCAGCAGCGTAGGCAGGGGCGATATGAACACTGAAGCTTTCTTT. This translates into CASSVGRGDMNTEAFF.

The genes are TRBV4-3 and TRBJ2-4; D is ambiguous. This CDR3 spans 18 amino acids. The germline CDR1 and CDR2 sequences are LGHNA and YSLEER. V shed 0 bases and J shed 1 base, with 16 bases lying between them. This CDR3 reads CASSQDPEAIGAKNIQYF. The CDR3 DNA reads TGCGCCAGCAGCCAAGACCCCGAAGCAATCGGGGCCAAAAACATTCAGTACTTC.

V and J are TRBV7-9 and TRBJ2-7, with 8 nucleotides matching TRBD2. The CDR3 contains 15 residues. The V gene end was trimmed by 5 bases and the J gene end by 0 bases; junction bases not matched to a gene: 6. CDR1 is SEHNR and CDR2 is FQNEAQ in the germline V gene (reference sequence). The CDR3 region has the DNA TGTGCCAGCAGCGCGGTAGCGGGGTCCTCCTACGAGCAGTACTTC. This gives the protein CASSAVAGSSYEQYF.

The chain employs TRBV18 and TRBJ2-7, with D possibly matching TRBD2 (5 bases). The CDR3 spans 15 residues. V lost 3 bases and J 3 bases, leaving 15 bases between the germline ends. Germline CDR1 is KGHSH and CDR2 is LQKENI. The DNA of the CDR3 is TGTGCCAGCTCACCTTCAGAGTCCGGGAACTACGAGCAGTACTTC. Residues: CASSPSESGNYEQYF.

The chain joins TRBV6-5 to TRBJ2-3, with D hard to call. CDR3 length: 11 amino acids. V dropped 8 bases and J dropped 7 bases, with 10 bases sitting between them. Germline-derived CDR1 and CDR2 are MNHEY and SVGAGI. The CDR3 loop reads CASAGRNTQYF. CDR3 coding DNA: TGTGCCAGCGCCGGACGTAATACGCAGTATTTT.

V and J are TRBV6-5 and TRBJ1-1; D may be TRBD1 (6 bases). This CDR3 has 13 residues. The V gene's germline CDR1 is MNHEY and CDR2 SVGAGI. The germline V and J ends were trimmed by 2 bases and 9 bases, with 13 bases remaining between them. CDR3 region: CASSYRGGRKAFF. For the CDR3, the DNA is TGTGCCAGCAGTTACAGAGGGGGGCGGAAAGCTTTCTTT.

For the CDR3, the DNA is TGTGCCAGCAGTTGGGACAGGGGAGACGGTGGCTACACCTTC. Amino acid sequence: CASSWDRGDGGYTF. The chain recombines TRBV5-4 with TRBJ1-2; 10 bases agree with TRBD1. The CDR3 totals 14 residues. V shed 5 bases, J shed 7 bases, and the junction held 8 bases outside the gene matches. Germline loops: CDR1 SGHNT, CDR2 YYREEE (reference sequence).

This clone turned up a few times. The chain recombines TRBV19 with TRBJ1-5; no clear D. The CDR3 runs 14 residues. The V end lost 8 bases, the J end lost 8 bases, and 19 bases lay between the germline ends. Germline CDR1 is LNHDA and CDR2 is SQIVND (reference sequence). CDR3 nucleotide sequence: TGTGCCAGTCAACCGAGAGGGTCTAGGGAGCCCCAGCATTTT. Protein sequence: CASQPRGSREPQHF.

This rearrangement joins TRBV2 to TRBJ1-2; 8 bases are shared with TRBD1. Germline V CDR1 and CDR2: SNHLY, FYNNEI. The J segment lost 8 bases and the V segment lost 1 base, leaving 6 bases of the junction unmatched. The CDR3 is 14 amino acids. The CDR3 is CASSEGTGRGGYTF. The CDR3 DNA sequence: TGTGCCAGCAGTGAAGGGACAGGGCGGGGAGGCTACACCTTC.